This is a list of T cell receptor beta chains from one sample in a study of blood T cell repertoires in COVID-19. Data came from immunoSEQ multiplex PCR; TCRdb stores just in-frame clones and leaves some out. The table shows a few hundred thousand clones, with approximately 85% occurring only once. Sequencing input: peripheral blood. These receptors came from a woman aged 70-85 years with COVID-19, enrolled during active disease. Both conserved end residues are part of each CDR3. Fields, in order: J gene, V gene, clone size, D gene, CDR3 DNA, CDR3 protein. The D gene is left open where the match is weak. The size of a clone is reported for some rows only, either as once, few or many, or as a class for expanded clones.

J gene: TRBJ2-5; V gene: TRBV14; clone size: NA; D gene: NA; CDR3 DNA: TGTGCCAGCAGCCAAGAACAAAAGGGCCTCGGAGGGGCAGAGACCCAGTACTTC; CDR3 protein: CASSQEQKGLGGAETQYF
J gene: TRBJ1-2; V gene: TRBV7-2; clone size: NA; D gene: TRBD1; CDR3 DNA: TGTGCCAGCGCCATGGGACAGACCTATGGCTACACCTTC; CDR3 protein: CASAMGQTYGYTF
J gene: TRBJ1-5; V gene: TRBV6-2/TRBV6-3; clone size: NA; D gene: NA; CDR3 DNA: TGTGCCAGCAGTTCCTATAGCAATCAGCCCCAGCATTTT; CDR3 protein: CASSSYSNQPQHF
J gene: TRBJ1-5; V gene: TRBV28; clone size: NA; D gene: NA; CDR3 DNA: TGTGCCTCCCGAAACCTATTCTCGGGAGGCCAGCCCCAGCATTTT; CDR3 protein: CASRNLFSGGQPQHF
J gene: TRBJ1-6; V gene: TRBV6-5; clone size: NA; D gene: TRBD1; CDR3 DNA: TGTGCCAGCAGTTGGACAGGGGCGGATAATTCACCCCTCCACTTT; CDR3 protein: CASSWTGADNSPLHF
J gene: TRBJ1-1; V gene: TRBV3-1/TRBV3-2; clone size: NA; D gene: TRBD1; CDR3 DNA: TGTGCCAGCAGCCCGGTGGACAGGGGCTCTGAAGCTTTCTTT; CDR3 protein: CASSPVDRGSEAFF
J gene: TRBJ2-7; V gene: TRBV9; clone size: NA; D gene: TRBD1; CDR3 DNA: TGTGCCAGCAGCCACGGGACAGGGTTCTCAATCTACGAGCAGTACTTC; CDR3 protein: CASSHGTGFSIYEQYF
J gene: TRBJ2-1; V gene: TRBV10-1; clone size: NA; D gene: TRBD2; CDR3 DNA: TGCGCCAGCAGTGGGGGACTACTCAGGAATGAGCAGTTCTTC; CDR3 protein: CASSGGLLRNEQFF
J gene: TRBJ2-7; V gene: TRBV5-6; clone size: NA; D gene: TRBD2; CDR3 DNA: TGTGCCAGCAGCACCTTCAGGACTAGCGGATACTACGAGCAGTACTTC; CDR3 protein: CASSTFRTSGYYEQYF
J gene: TRBJ2-7; V gene: TRBV5-1; clone size: once; D gene: TRBD1; CDR3 DNA: TGCGCCAGCAAGGACCAGACAGGGGGCTACGAGCAGTACTTC; CDR3 protein: CASKDQTGGYEQYF
J gene: TRBJ2-7; V gene: TRBV30; clone size: NA; D gene: TRBD2; CDR3 DNA: TGTGCCTGGAGTGAGGCGGGAGGGCCTTACGAGCAGTACTTC; CDR3 protein: CAWSEAGGPYEQYF
J gene: TRBJ1-1; V gene: TRBV19; clone size: NA; D gene: NA; CDR3 DNA: TGTGCCAGTAGTGTTCTAGGGACACCCAGGAACACTGAAGCTTTCTTT; CDR3 protein: CASSVLGTPRNTEAFF
J gene: TRBJ1-3; V gene: TRBV18; clone size: NA; D gene: TRBD1; CDR3 DNA: TGTGCCAGCTCACCTCCGGGACAGGGGTATCTCTCTGGAAACACCATATATTTT; CDR3 protein: CASSPPGQGYLSGNTIYF
J gene: TRBJ2-7; V gene: TRBV3-1/TRBV3-2; clone size: NA; D gene: TRBD1; CDR3 DNA: TGTGCCAGCAGCCGCGGGACAGGGTCAACTCGCTCCTACGAGCAGTACTTC; CDR3 protein: CASSRGTGSTRSYEQYF
J gene: TRBJ1-3; V gene: TRBV30; clone size: NA; D gene: NA; CDR3 DNA: TGTGCCTGGAGTGTAGCGGGGCCTGACACCGTATATTTT; CDR3 protein: CAWSVAGPDTVYF
J gene: TRBJ2-5; V gene: TRBV25-1; clone size: NA; D gene: TRBD1; CDR3 DNA: TGTGCCTCTAGTCCCAGGGGGCGTACGGGACAAGAGACCCAGTACTTC; CDR3 protein: CASSPRGRTGQETQYF
J gene: TRBJ1-6; V gene: TRBV27; clone size: NA; D gene: TRBD1; CDR3 DNA: TGTGCCAGCCATCAGGGGGCAGGTCGGAATTCACCCCTCCACTTT; CDR3 protein: CASHQGAGRNSPLHF
J gene: TRBJ2-7; V gene: TRBV6-6; clone size: NA; D gene: TRBD1; CDR3 DNA: TGTGCCAGCACCCCGGGACAGGGCTACGAGCAGTACTTC; CDR3 protein: CASTPGQGYEQYF
J gene: TRBJ2-1; V gene: TRBV6-5; clone size: NA; D gene: NA; CDR3 DNA: TGTGCCAGCACCGACTATATCCGAGGATGGAATGAGCAGTTCTTC; CDR3 protein: CASTDYIRGWNEQFF
J gene: TRBJ1-4; V gene: TRBV5-1; clone size: NA; D gene: NA; CDR3 DNA: TGCGCCAGCAGCCCGGGCTGGGGGCCAAGAGGTGAAAAACTGTTTTTT; CDR3 protein: CASSPGWGPRGEKLFF
J gene: TRBJ2-5; V gene: TRBV25-1; clone size: NA; D gene: TRBD1; CDR3 DNA: TGTGCCAGCCGTCCCGACAGGGGGCTTATCGAGACCCAGTACTTC; CDR3 protein: CASRPDRGLIETQYF
J gene: TRBJ2-7; V gene: TRBV27; clone size: NA; D gene: TRBD2; CDR3 DNA: TGTGCCAGCAGTTTAAAAAGCGGGAACTCCTACGAGCAGTACTTC; CDR3 protein: CASSLKSGNSYEQYF
J gene: TRBJ2-1; V gene: TRBV28; clone size: NA; D gene: NA; CDR3 DNA: TGTGCCAGCAAGCAGGTCAGAATACTTTACAATGAGCAGTTCTTC; CDR3 protein: CASKQVRILYNEQFF
J gene: TRBJ2-3; V gene: TRBV24-1; clone size: NA; D gene: TRBD2; CDR3 DNA: TGTGCCACCAGTGATCCAGGACTAGCCCCAGATACGCAGTATTTT; CDR3 protein: CATSDPGLAPDTQYF
J gene: TRBJ2-3; V gene: TRBV19; clone size: NA; D gene: TRBD2; CDR3 DNA: TGTGCCAGTAGTCTCGGGACTAGCGTTAGCACAGATACGCAGTATTTT; CDR3 protein: CASSLGTSVSTDTQYF
J gene: TRBJ2-2; V gene: TRBV5-8; clone size: NA; D gene: NA; CDR3 DNA: TGTGCCAGCAGCGGAGGTACATTAAACACCGGGGAGCTGTTTTTT; CDR3 protein: CASSGGTLNTGELFF
J gene: TRBJ2-5; V gene: TRBV10-3; clone size: many; D gene: NA; CDR3 DNA: TGTGCCATCAGTGCCAGCCGAGGGAGAGGGGAGACCCAGTACTTC; CDR3 protein: CAISASRGRGETQYF
J gene: TRBJ2-5; V gene: TRBV2; clone size: NA; D gene: NA; CDR3 DNA: TGTGCCAGCAGCTACAGTAACTTC; CDR3 protein: CASSYSNF
J gene: TRBJ1-2; V gene: TRBV6-5; clone size: NA; D gene: TRBD1; CDR3 DNA: TGTGCCAGCAATCCCACGACAGGGGGCTACACCTTC; CDR3 protein: CASNPTTGGYTF
J gene: TRBJ2-7; V gene: TRBV28; clone size: NA; D gene: TRBD1; CDR3 DNA: TGTGCCAGCGGACCCGGGACAGGGCGAAACGAGCAGTACTTC; CDR3 protein: CASGPGTGRNEQYF
J gene: TRBJ2-7; V gene: TRBV18; clone size: NA; D gene: TRBD2; CDR3 DNA: TGTGCCAGCTCACCGATCAAAGCGGGAGCGGGTTACGAGCAGTACTTC; CDR3 protein: CASSPIKAGAGYEQYF
J gene: TRBJ1-2; V gene: TRBV5-1; clone size: few; D gene: NA; CDR3 DNA: TGCGCCAGCAGCTTCTCCGGACAGTATGGCTACACCTTC; CDR3 protein: CASSFSGQYGYTF
J gene: TRBJ1-5; V gene: TRBV18; clone size: NA; D gene: NA; CDR3 DNA: TGTGCCAGCTCACCAACCGGGGGTCTGAGCAATCAGCCCCAGCATTTT; CDR3 protein: CASSPTGGLSNQPQHF
J gene: TRBJ1-4; V gene: TRBV7-2; clone size: NA; D gene: NA; CDR3 DNA: TGTGCCAGCAGCTTAATGCTAAATGAAAAACTGTTTTTT; CDR3 protein: CASSLMLNEKLFF
J gene: TRBJ2-1; V gene: TRBV20-1; clone size: NA; D gene: TRBD2; CDR3 DNA: TGCAGTGCTAGTGATCGGCTAGCGGGATGGGATGAGCAGTTCTTC; CDR3 protein: CSASDRLAGWDEQFF
J gene: TRBJ2-1; V gene: TRBV11-2; clone size: NA; D gene: TRBD1; CDR3 DNA: TGTGCCAGCAGCCTACAGGGGGCATCCTACAATGAGCAGTTCTTC; CDR3 protein: CASSLQGASYNEQFF
J gene: TRBJ1-6; V gene: TRBV5-8; clone size: NA; D gene: NA; CDR3 DNA: TGTGCCAGCAGCTTGAGGATAGGGAGGGGAACTAATTCACCCCTCCACTTT; CDR3 protein: CASSLRIGRGTNSPLHF
J gene: TRBJ2-5; V gene: TRBV20-1; clone size: few; D gene: TRBD2; CDR3 DNA: TGCAGTGCTAGTACTAGCGGGAGGTTCCAAGAGACCCAGTACTTC; CDR3 protein: CSASTSGRFQETQYF
J gene: TRBJ2-2; V gene: TRBV19; clone size: NA; D gene: TRBD2; CDR3 DNA: TGTGCCAGTAGGGACGCTAGCGGGGGGACCGGGGAGCTGTTTTTT; CDR3 protein: CASRDASGGTGELFF
J gene: TRBJ2-7; V gene: TRBV11-2; clone size: NA; D gene: TRBD2; CDR3 DNA: TGTGCCAGCAGCTTAGAACTAGCGGGAGGATCCGAGCAGTACTTC; CDR3 protein: CASSLELAGGSEQYF
J gene: TRBJ1-1; V gene: TRBV12-5; clone size: NA; D gene: NA; CDR3 DNA: TGTGCTAGTGGTTTGGACAGGGTAAGGGGCGGAACTGAAGCTTTCTTT; CDR3 protein: CASGLDRVRGGTEAFF
J gene: TRBJ1-2; V gene: TRBV7-9; clone size: NA; D gene: TRBD1; CDR3 DNA: TGTGCCAGCAGCTTGCAAAGTGGGGTTGGGACAGGGAATGGCTACACCTTC; CDR3 protein: CASSLQSGVGTGNGYTF
J gene: TRBJ1-3; V gene: TRBV3-1/TRBV3-2; clone size: NA; D gene: NA; CDR3 DNA: TGTGCCAGCAGCCAAGAATTAACAACTGGAAACACCATATATTTT; CDR3 protein: CASSQELTTGNTIYF
J gene: TRBJ2-5; V gene: TRBV5-4; clone size: NA; D gene: TRBD1; CDR3 DNA: TGTGCCAGCAGCCCTCAGGGGGCAGGTAAAGAGACCCAGTACTTC; CDR3 protein: CASSPQGAGKETQYF
J gene: TRBJ1-1; V gene: TRBV18; clone size: few; D gene: NA; CDR3 DNA: TGTGCCAGCTCAAAAGACAGGAGGAACACTGAAGCTTTCTTT; CDR3 protein: CASSKDRRNTEAFF
J gene: TRBJ2-1; V gene: TRBV28; clone size: NA; D gene: TRBD2; CDR3 DNA: TGTGCCAGCAGCTCACCCGGGACTAGCGGATACAATGAGCAGTTCTTC; CDR3 protein: CASSSPGTSGYNEQFF